Shown below are 19 T cell receptor beta chains from a single sample sequenced in a study of identifying expanded T cells in peripheral blood. The repertoire was sequenced with immunoSEQ multiplex PCR; TCRdb's copy has only in-frame clones and lacks some. The data show some 90,000 clones, 86% seen once. Sample: blood. The receptors come from a person aged 18-70 years in good health.

The chain carries TRBV6-7 and TRBJ2-6; maybe TRBD1 (5 bases). TRBV6-7 is recorded as an ORF, its role being uncertain. The CDR3 consists of 18 residues. V lost 2 bases and J lost 2, with 16 bases in between. The CDR3 here is CASSYPRQLLAGANVLTF. CDR3 DNA: TGTGCCAGCAGTTACCCACGACAGCTCCTAGCTGGGGCCAACGTCCTGACTTTC.

Here the CDR3 reads CASREQVNQPQHF. The CDR3 bases are TGTGCCAGCAGAGAACAGGTTAATCAGCCCCAGCATTTT. The rearrangement uses TRBV6-5 and TRBJ1-5; tentative D call: TRBD1 (5 bases). This CDR3 is 13 amino acids long. The germline V and J ends were trimmed by 6 bases and 4 bases, with 10 bases remaining between them. Germline values: CDR1 MNHEY, CDR2 SVGAGI.

The chain combines TRBV10-3 with TRBJ2-4; D is ambiguous. The CDR3 has 18 residues. Germline-derived CDR1 and CDR2 are ENHRY and SYGVKD. The V gene lost 0 bases and the J gene lost 0 bases, with 15 bases spanning the gap. The CDR3, as DNA: TGTGCCATCAGTGAGTCAGGAGACGTCTACCTAGCCAAAAACATTCAGTACTTC. It is translated as CAISESGDVYLAKNIQYF.

V and J are TRBV7-2 and TRBJ1-1; D remains unclear. Germline V gives CDR1 SGHTA, CDR2 FQGNSA. Trimming pared 1 base from V and 4 bases from J, leaving 7 bases between. This CDR3 spans 13 amino acids. CDR3 sequence: CASSLGAGTEAFF. The CDR3 bases are TGTGCCAGCAGCTTAGGGGCTGGCACTGAAGCTTTCTTT.

This chain connects TRBV4-3 to TRBJ1-4; 7 positions match TRBD1. Germline V gives CDR1 LGHNA, CDR2 YSLEER. With V trimmed by 1 base and J by 8 bases, 7 bases remained unmatched. The CDR3 contains 15 residues. The CDR3 reads CASSQGDRVGEKLFF. The CDR3 DNA follows: TGCGCCAGCAGCCAAGGAGACAGGGTAGGCGAAAAACTGTTTTTT.

This chain uses TRBV14 with TRBJ2-1; D is unresolved. The V gene's germline CDR1 is SGHDN and CDR2 FVKESK. CDR3 length: 15 amino acids. V was pared by 4 bases and J by 4 bases, with 14 bases between. In nucleotides, the CDR3 is TGTGCCAGCAGCCCTCGTGGCTACAAATACAATGAGCAGTTCTTC. Translating gives CASSPRGYKYNEQFF.

This sequence joins TRBV6-1 and TRBJ1-3; maybe TRBD1 (6 bases). Trimming cost V 0 bases and J 0 bases, with 12 bases left between them. CDR3 length: 17 amino acids. The germline gives CDR1 MNHNS, CDR2 SASEGT. The chain's CDR3 is CASSEATGQSSGNTIYF. As DNA, the CDR3 is TGTGCCAGCAGTGAAGCAACTGGACAGAGCTCTGGAAACACCATATATTTT.

The chain carries TRBV7-2 and TRBJ2-2; D is uncertain. The V end was cut by 8 bases, the J end by 5 bases, with 15 bases between. The CDR3 covers 14 residues. Germline V gene data show CDR1 as SGHTA and CDR2 as FQGNSA. As DNA, the CDR3 is TGTGCCAGCGGTTTGTGGGGTGGGACCGGGGAGCTGTTTTTT. Translating gives CASGLWGGTGELFF.

The CDR3 sequence: CATRLMGNEQFF. For the CDR3, the DNA is TGTGCCACCCGACTAATGGGCAATGAGCAGTTCTTC. The gene calls are TRBV7-9 and TRBJ2-1; tentatively, D is TRBD2 (5 bases). Per the germline V gene, CDR1 is SEHNR and CDR2 is FQNEAQ (reference sequence). V lost 10 bases to trimming and J lost 6 bases, with 13 bases between them. This CDR3 spans 12 amino acids. Combining the CDR3 with reference TRBV7-9 and TRBJ2-1 gives the whole variable domain DTGVSQNPRHKITKRGQNVTFRCDPISEHNRLYWYRQTLGQGPEFLTYFQNEAQLEKSRLLSDRFSAERPKGSFSTLEIQRTEQGDSAMYLCATRLMGNEQFFGPGTRLTVL.

This chain connects TRBV4-3 to TRBJ1-5; D gene uncertain. This CDR3 region has 14 residues. CDR1 is LGHNA and CDR2 is YSLEER in the germline V gene. Trimming stripped 4 bases from V and 4 bases from J, with 11 bases between. The CDR3 loop is CASSRELENQPQHF. The CDR3 coding sequence is TGCGCCAGCAGCCGAGAGTTGGAAAATCAGCCCCAGCATTTT.

The chain uses TRBV6-6 and TRBJ1-5; possible D gene TRBD1, 6 bases. Germline CDR1 reads MNHNY; CDR2 reads SVGAGI (reference sequence). The V end lost 6 bases, the J end lost 4 bases, and 10 bases lay between the germline ends. CDR3 length: 13 amino acids. The CDR3 region is CASRQQGNQPQHF. As DNA, the CDR3 is TGTGCCAGCAGGCAACAGGGTAATCAGCCCCAGCATTTT.

This clone appeared a few times. This chain connects TRBV19 to TRBJ1-1; a weak D match, TRBD1 (5 bases). CDR1 is LNHDA, CDR2 SQIVND, per germline (reference sequence). This CDR3 has 14 residues. Trimming cost V 11 bases and J 6 bases, with 22 bases left between them. The CDR3 region is CASGTGEIFPEAFF. CDR3 nucleotides: TGTGCCTCCGGGACTGGGGAGATTTTTCCTGAAGCTTTCTTT.

The chain combines TRBV5-4 with TRBJ1-1; D is unresolved. The CDR3 is made up of 13 amino acids. Between the trimmed V and J ends, which lost 7 bases and 4 bases, there was a span of 14 bases. Germline V gene data show CDR1 as SGHNT and CDR2 as YYREEE (reference sequence). The chain's CDR3 is CASSHQMGTEAFF. The CDR3 coding sequence is TGTGCCAGCTCTCATCAGATGGGCACTGAAGCTTTCTTT.

The chain combines TRBV30 with TRBJ1-1, with D unclear. The CDR3 has 13 residues. V was trimmed by 0 bases and J by 5 bases, leaving 10 bases between them. Germline assignment: CDR1 GTSNPN and CDR2 SVGIG (reference sequence). CDR3 sequence reads: CAWSVMGGTEAFF. In DNA form, the CDR3 reads TGTGCCTGGAGTGTAATGGGTGGAACTGAAGCTTTCTTT.

This chain uses TRBV4-1 with TRBJ1-3; no reliable D call. Germline V gene lookup returns CDR1 MGHRA and CDR2 YSYEKL. The CDR3 has 14 amino acids. The V gene lost 4 bases and the J gene lost 3 bases, with 10 bases spanning the gap. The CDR3 loop reads CASSPPTDGNTIYF. The CDR3 DNA reads TGCGCCAGCAGCCCACCCACAGATGGAAACACCATATATTTT.

The chain recombines TRBV7-2 with TRBJ1-2, with D perhaps matching TRBD1 (6 bases). The CDR3 consists of 14 residues. Germline-derived CDR1 and CDR2 are SGHTA and FQGNSA. Trimming left V 4 bases short and J 4 bases short, with 13 bases between. CDR3 sequence (DNA): TGTGCCAGCAGCTCAGGGGATGTGGGCTATGGCTACACCTTC. It codes for CASSSGDVGYGYTF.

This rearrangement joins TRBV15 to TRBJ2-7, with 8 bases matching TRBD1. CDR3 length: 14 amino acids. V was pared by 0 bases and J by 10 bases, with 8 bases of the junction left unmatched. Per germline, CDR1 LNHNV and CDR2 YYDKDF (reference sequence). The CDR3 DNA reads TGTGCCACCAGCAGAGATCCCGGACAGGGAGAACAGTACTTC. Protein sequence: CATSRDPGQGEQYF. Looking up the rest from reference TRBV15 and TRBJ2-7 gives the full variable domain: DAMVIQNPRYQVTQFGKPVTLSCSQTLNHNVMYWYQQKSSQAPKLLFHYYDKDFNNEADTPDNFQSRRPNTSFCFLDIRSPGLGDTAMYLCATSRDPGQGEQYFGPGTRLTVT.

Here the CDR3 DNA reads TGTGCCAGCACCTCCGGGACAGCGAGCTCCTACGAGCAGTACTTC. It is translated as CASTSGTASSYEQYF. This chain joins TRBV5-6 and TRBJ2-7; 7 bases match TRBD1. This CDR3 region has 15 residues. The trim removed 6 bases at V and 0 bases at J, leaving 9 bases unmatched. Germline V gene data show CDR1 as SGHDT and CDR2 as YYEEEE.

For the CDR3, the DNA is TGTGCCAGCAGCCCCCAAAACAGGAACACTGAAGCTTTCTTT. Translation gives CASSPQNRNTEAFF. This sequence joins TRBV11-3 and TRBJ1-1, with D hard to call. Trimming pared 5 bases from V and 1 base from J, leaving 11 bases between. CDR3 size: 14 residues. The germline CDR1 and CDR2 sequences are SGHNT and YENEEA. Combining the CDR3 with reference TRBV11-3 and TRBJ1-1 gives the whole variable domain EAGVVQSPRYKIIEKKQPVAFWCNPISGHNTLYWYLQNLGQGPELLIRYENEEAVDDSQLPKDRFSAERLKGVDSTLKIQPAELGDSAVYLCASSPQNRNTEAFFGQGTRLTVV.